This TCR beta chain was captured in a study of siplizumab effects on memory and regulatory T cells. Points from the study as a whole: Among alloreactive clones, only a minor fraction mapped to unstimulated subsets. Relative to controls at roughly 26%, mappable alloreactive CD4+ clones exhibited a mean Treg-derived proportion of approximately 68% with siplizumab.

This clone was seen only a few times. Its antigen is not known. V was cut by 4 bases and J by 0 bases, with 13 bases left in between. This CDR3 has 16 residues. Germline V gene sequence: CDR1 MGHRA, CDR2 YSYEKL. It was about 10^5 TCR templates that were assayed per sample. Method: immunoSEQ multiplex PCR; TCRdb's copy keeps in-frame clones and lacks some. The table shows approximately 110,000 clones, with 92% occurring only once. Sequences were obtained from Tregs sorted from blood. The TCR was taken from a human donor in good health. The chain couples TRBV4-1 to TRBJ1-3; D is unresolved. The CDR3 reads CASSPIRRGSGNTIYF. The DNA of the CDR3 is TGCGCCAGCAGCCCAATCCGACGGGGCTCTGGAAACACCATATATTTT.